The rows below give T cell receptor beta chains drawn from one sample of a study of blood T cell repertoires in COVID-19. Here immunoSEQ multiplex PCR was the method, and the copy in TCRdb shows in-frame clones only, minus some. The repertoire holds over 60,000 clones, about 85% seen once, with under 40% in the top ten. Sample: peripheral blood. The receptor source for this set is a woman aged 80 or older with active or convalescent COVID-19. Each CDR3 is given with its conserved first and last residue. The D gene is left open where the match is weak. The size of a clone is reported for some rows only, either as once, few or many, or as a class for expanded clones.

j_call	clone_size	v_call	d_call	cdr3_aa	cdr3_nt
TRBJ2-7	NA	TRBV30	NA	CALTRQEPYEQYF	TGTGCCTTGACCAGACAGGAGCCCTACGAGCAGTACTTC
TRBJ1-2	many	TRBV7-9	NA	CASSHGQNYGYTF	TGTGCCAGCAGCCACGGACAGAACTATGGCTACACCTTC
TRBJ2-2	NA	TRBV19	NA	CASSIGGQATGELFF	TGTGCCAGTAGTATAGGCGGTCAAGCCACCGGGGAGCTGTTTTTT
TRBJ2-5	NA	TRBV2	TRBD2	CARQLAGQETQYF	TGTGCCCGTCAACTAGCGGGTCAAGAGACCCAGTACTTC
TRBJ1-1	NA	TRBV27	TRBD1	CASSLSPGQGTTEAFF	TGTGCCAGCAGCCTAAGCCCGGGACAGGGAACCACTGAAGCTTTCTTT
TRBJ2-2	NA	TRBV25-1	NA	CASRSLTTGELFF	TGTGCCAGCAGAAGCCTCACCACCGGGGAGCTGTTTTTT
TRBJ1-2	NA	TRBV19	NA	CASSPQDSGGGYTF	TGTGCCAGTAGTCCCCAGGACTCCGGCGGAGGCTACACCTTC
TRBJ1-2	NA	TRBV4-2	NA	CASSQPGEPYGYTF	TGTGCCAGCAGCCAGCCCGGGGAGCCTTATGGCTACACCTTC
TRBJ1-6	NA	TRBV5-3	NA	CARSPRRDNSPLHF	TGTGCCAGAAGCCCGAGGCGGGATAATTCACCCCTCCACTTT
TRBJ2-5	NA	TRBV4-3	TRBD1	CASSLTGTGRETQYF	TGCGCCAGCAGCCTTACGGGGACAGGGAGGGAGACCCAGTACTTC
TRBJ1-5	NA	TRBV19	TRBD1	CASTGTRTGSSNQPQHF	TGTGCCTCTACGGGAACTCGGACAGGAAGTAGCAATCAGCCCCAGCATTTT
TRBJ1-5	NA	TRBV7-9	NA	CASSDSGNQPQHF	TGTGCCAGCAGCGACAGTGGCAATCAGCCCCAGCATTTT
TRBJ1-2	NA	TRBV4-3	NA	CASSQDRFGEYGYTF	TGCGCCAGCAGCCAAGATAGGTTCGGAGAATATGGCTACACCTTC
TRBJ1-6	once	TRBV4-3	NA	CASSQEPTYPNPISPLHF	TGCGCCAGCAGCCAAGAACCGACATATCCCAACCCTATTTCACCCCTCCACTTT
TRBJ2-1	NA	TRBV7-2	NA	CASSLKAGSGSYNEQFF	TGTGCCAGCAGCTTAAAGGCGGGTAGCGGCTCCTACAATGAGCAGTTCTTC
TRBJ2-6	NA	TRBV3-1/TRBV3-2	NA	CASSRDVSGANVLTF	TGTGCCAGCAGCCGAGACGTCTCTGGGGCCAACGTCCTGACTTTC
TRBJ1-2	NA	TRBV18	TRBD1	CASSPETGVDYGYTF	TGTGCCAGCTCACCAGAGACAGGGGTGGACTATGGCTACACCTTC
TRBJ1-3	NA	TRBV5-1	NA	CASSLDRRNTIYF	TGCGCCAGCAGCTTGGATAGAAGAAACACCATATATTTT
TRBJ1-1	NA	TRBV5-6	TRBD1	CASSYGTGRSNTEAFF	TGTGCCAGCAGCTACGGGACAGGAAGGTCGAACACTGAAGCTTTCTTT
TRBJ1-2	few	TRBV2	NA	CAIPRSGYTF	TGTGCCATCCCCCGGAGCGGCTACACCTTC
TRBJ2-3	NA	TRBV5-5	NA	CASSTNFFTDTQYF	TGTGCCAGCAGCACGAACTTCTTCACAGATACGCAGTATTTT
TRBJ2-3	NA	TRBV30	TRBD2	CASDRGLAGDTDTQYF	TGTGCCTCGGACAGGGGACTAGCGGGGGACACAGATACGCAGTATTTT
TRBJ2-7	NA	TRBV7-8	NA	CASSLVTSSYEQYF	TGTGCCAGCAGCTTAGTAACCAGCTCCTACGAGCAGTACTTC
TRBJ1-1	NA	TRBV6-5	NA	CASSLERGGNTEAFF	TGTGCCAGCAGTTTAGAGAGGGGGGGGAACACTGAAGCTTTCTTT
TRBJ2-1	NA	TRBV5-1	NA	CASSLPLSSYNEQFF	TGCGCCAGCAGCTTACCCCTGAGCTCCTACAATGAGCAGTTCTTC
TRBJ1-1	NA	TRBV7-8	NA	CASSLALDLNTEAFF	TGTGCCAGCAGCTTAGCTCTAGACTTGAACACTGAAGCTTTCTTT
TRBJ1-2	NA	TRBV30	NA	CAWSTQAGGYTF	TGTGCCTGGAGTACCCAGGCGGGGGGCTACACCTTC
TRBJ2-2	NA	TRBV6-6	NA	CASSSRSGGTGELFF	TGTGCCAGCAGTTCACGGTCCGGAGGGACCGGGGAGCTGTTTTTT
TRBJ2-1	once	TRBV18	TRBD1	CASSPGQGNRNEQFF	TGTGCCAGCTCACCGGGACAGGGGAATAGGAATGAGCAGTTCTTC
TRBJ2-5	NA	TRBV7-9	NA	CASSPRDASQETQYF	TGTGCCAGCAGTCCCCGGGATGCTTCACAAGAGACCCAGTACTTC
TRBJ2-3	NA	TRBV7-8	NA	CASSMLIGVDTQYF	TGTGCCAGCAGCATGCTCATCGGGGTGGATACGCAGTATTTT
TRBJ2-5	NA	TRBV7-9	TRBD2	CASRPGGRETQYF	TGTGCCAGCAGGCCGGGGGGACGAGAGACCCAGTACTTC
TRBJ2-3	NA	TRBV6-5	NA	CASSYPTGSVSDTQYF	TGTGCCAGCAGTTACCCAACGGGTTCGGTATCAGATACGCAGTATTTT
TRBJ1-2	NA	TRBV5-5	NA	CASSLAGDLDGYTF	TGTGCCAGCAGCTTGGCCGGGGATTTGGACGGCTACACCTTC
TRBJ1-2	NA	TRBV27	NA	CASSPAAAWGGYTF	TGTGCCAGCAGTCCCGCAGCGGCCTGGGGTGGCTACACCTTC
TRBJ1-3	NA	TRBV12-3/TRBV12-4	TRBD1	CASSSGQAPYF	TGTGCCAGCAGTTCTGGACAGGCCCCCTATTTT
TRBJ1-1	NA	TRBV6-5	TRBD1	CASSSDRGYTEAFF	TGTGCCAGCAGTTCGGACAGGGGGTATACTGAAGCTTTCTTT
TRBJ2-2	NA	TRBV12-5	TRBD2	CASGGDRTSGGSNTGELFF	TGTGCTAGTGGTGGGGATCGAACAAGCGGGGGCTCAAACACCGGGGAGCTGTTTTTT
TRBJ2-7	NA	TRBV6-2/TRBV6-3	NA	CASSYSRTDNEQYF	TGTGCCAGCAGTTACTCGAGGACAGACAACGAGCAGTACTTC
TRBJ2-2	NA	TRBV7-3	NA	CASSRASTGELFF	TGTGCCAGCAGCCGAGCTAGCACCGGGGAGCTGTTTTTT
TRBJ2-3	NA	TRBV20-1	TRBD2	CSARGGLAAAF	TGCAGTGCTCGAGGGGGACTAGCGGCCGCTTTT
TRBJ1-4	NA	TRBV7-2	NA	CASSTAVGNEKLFF	TGTGCCAGCAGCACAGCGGTCGGAAATGAAAAACTGTTTTTT
TRBJ2-2	NA	TRBV11-3	NA	CASSLGGVNTGELFF	TGTGCCAGCAGCTTAGGGGGGGTAAACACCGGGGAGCTGTTTTTT
TRBJ1-5	NA	TRBV20-1	NA	CSARIAEPQHF	TGCAGTGCTAGAATAGCGGAGCCCCAGCATTTT
TRBJ1-2	NA	TRBV30	TRBD1	CAWWPILGTGVGYTF	TGTGCCTGGTGGCCCATACTCGGGACAGGGGTTGGCTACACCTTC
TRBJ1-5	NA	TRBV2	NA	CASSEEGVLNQPQHF	TGTGCCAGCAGTGAAGAGGGGGTTCTAAATCAGCCCCAGCATTTT
TRBJ2-2	NA	TRBV2	TRBD1	CASSPRQGANTGELFF	TGTGCCAGCAGTCCCAGACAGGGGGCGAACACCGGGGAGCTGTTTTTT
TRBJ2-3	NA	TRBV9	TRBD2	CASQRGGTDTQYF	TGTGCCAGCCAGCGGGGGGGCACAGATACGCAGTATTTT
TRBJ1-2	few	TRBV7-9	TRBD1	CASSPPFLGQDYGYTF	TGTGCCAGCAGCCCACCATTCCTTGGACAGGACTATGGCTACACCTTC
TRBJ1-5	NA	TRBV2	TRBD1	CASRRQPGQEFYSNQPQHF	TGTGCCAGCAGACGACAGCCGGGACAGGAGTTTTATAGCAATCAGCCCCAGCATTTT
TRBJ1-1	NA	TRBV3-1/TRBV3-2	NA	CASSQGRLTGQGINTEAFF	TGTGCCAGCAGCCAAGGGCGATTAACCGGTCAGGGGATAAACACTGAAGCTTTCTTT
TRBJ1-2	NA	TRBV30	NA	CAWTLGAGYTF	TGTGCCTGGACCCTTGGGGCTGGCTACACCTTC
TRBJ2-7	NA	TRBV5-6	TRBD1	CASSSTGTGYEQYF	TGTGCCAGCAGCAGCACCGGGACAGGGTACGAGCAGTACTTC
TRBJ1-6	NA	TRBV28	NA	CASSLPPQARRGSPLHF	TGTGCCAGCAGTTTACCCCCACAGGCGAGACGCGGTTCACCCCTCCACTTT
TRBJ2-7	NA	TRBV20-1	NA	CSARDSYEQYF	TGCAGTGCTAGAGATTCTTACGAGCAGTACTTC
TRBJ1-6	NA	TRBV15	NA	CATSREQVNSNSPLHF	TGTGCCACCAGCAGAGAACAAGTGAATTCTAATTCACCCCTCCACTTT
TRBJ1-6	NA	TRBV6-6	NA	CASSINRAGSDSPLHF	TGTGCCAGCAGTATTAACAGGGCTGGCTCTGATTCACCCCTCCACTTT
TRBJ2-1	NA	TRBV6-1	TRBD1	CASSGPRTGMSKGEQFF	TGTGCCAGCAGTGGACCCCGGACAGGGATGTCTAAAGGTGAGCAGTTCTTC
TRBJ1-6	NA	TRBV5-3	NA	CATRGGVGSSPLHF	TGTGCCACAAGAGGGGGGGTCGGTTCATCACCCCTCCACTTT